The 16 T cell receptor beta chains listed next were all sequenced from one sample in a study of blood T cell repertoires in COVID-19. The assay was immunoSEQ multiplex PCR, and TCRdb's table has in-frame clones only and misses some. Counted here are some 220,000 clones, roughly 75% occurring once; the ten biggest clones make up more than 7%. Specimen: peripheral blood. These receptors all stem from a woman aged 70 to 79 with acute or convalescent COVID-19.

The chain carries TRBV7-2 and TRBJ2-1; TRBD1 matches at 9 bases. J was trimmed by 4 bases and V by 5 bases; bases with no gene match: 6. CDR1 and CDR2 from the germline V gene are SGHTA and FQGNSA. This CDR3 region has 15 residues. The CDR3 sequence: CASSDRDREYNEQFF. The DNA of the CDR3 is TGTGCCAGCAGCGACCGGGACAGGGAGTACAATGAGCAGTTCTTC.

The chain has TRBV7-9 and TRBJ2-1, with TRBD2 matching 9 bases. CDR1 and CDR2 (germline): SEHNR, FQNEAQ (reference sequence). This CDR3 has 16 amino acids. The V gene end was trimmed by 5 bases and the J gene end by 7 bases; junction bases not matched to a gene: 12. The DNA of the CDR3 is TGTGCCAGCAGCAGGACGCTAGCGGGGCTGGGGAATGAGCAGTTCTTC. Protein: CASSRTLAGLGNEQFF.

The V and J genes are TRBV24-1 and TRBJ2-2; D gene ambiguous. The CDR3 runs 14 residues. The germline CDR1 and CDR2 sequences are KGHDR and SFDVKD. V was cut by 5 bases and J by 9 bases, with 15 bases left in between. This CDR3 reads CATSAPRLGRELFF. The CDR3 nucleotides are TGTGCCACCAGTGCTCCGAGGCTAGGCCGGGAGCTGTTTTTT.

This chain uses TRBV6-5 with TRBJ1-2, with 8 bases matching TRBD1. CDR1 MNHEY and CDR2 SVGAGI come from the germline V gene. Trimming removed 3 bases from V and 8 bases from J; junction bases left unmatched: 8. The CDR3 sequence is 14 residues long. In nucleotides, the CDR3 is TGTGCCAGCAGTTATAGCCAGGGGGCGGGCGGCTACACCTTC. Translation gives CASSYSQGAGGYTF.

This clone was counted only a few times. V and J are TRBV3-1 (or the pseudogene TRBV3-2) and TRBJ2-7; D may be TRBD1 (5 bases). Germline values: CDR1 LGHDT, CDR2 YNNKEL (reference sequence). Trimming took 0 bases from V and 6 from J, leaving 9 bases between them. The CDR3 has 13 residues. DNA of the CDR3: TGTGCCAGCAGCCAAGATCACCAGGGCGAGCAGTACGTC. Residues: CASSQDHQGEQYV.

This chain links TRBV28 with TRBJ2-3, with 8 bases fitting TRBD2. The V and J ends lost 1 base and 1 base, in that order; junction bases with no gene match: 7. The CDR3 has 17 amino acids. Germline V gene sequence: CDR1 MDHEN, CDR2 SYDVKM. Written as DNA, the CDR3 is TGTGCCAGCAGTTTATCAGGCGGGGGGCGAGGCACAGATACGCAGTATTTT. This sequence encodes CASSLSGGGRGTDTQYF.

The rearrangement joins TRBV6-4 to TRBJ2-1; TRBD2 matches at 8 bases. CDR1 is MRHNA, CDR2 SNTAGT, per germline. V was clipped by 0 bases and J by 10 bases; unmatched bases: 8. The CDR3 has 15 residues. CDR3 loop: CASSDSGASGREQFF. The CDR3 bases are TGTGCCAGCAGTGACTCTGGGGCTAGCGGGCGGGAGCAGTTCTTC.

This clone appeared once. The gene calls are TRBV7-2 and TRBJ2-1; a possible D gene is TRBD1 (6 bases). Deletions cut 2 bases from V and 5 bases from J, with 10 bases between. CDR1 and CDR2 (germline): SGHTA, FQGNSA. This CDR3 is built from 14 residues. In DNA, the CDR3 is TGTGCCAGCAGCTTACAGGGGTCCCACAATGAGCAGTTCTTC. The encoded protein is CASSLQGSHNEQFF. The full variable domain, rest sourced from reference TRBV7-2 and TRBJ2-1, is GAGVSQSPSNKVTEKGKDVELRCDPISGHTALYWYRQSLGQGLEFLIYFQGNSAPDKSGLPSDRFSAERTGGSVSTLTIQRTQQEDSAVYLCASSLQGSHNEQFFGPGTRLTVL.

This sequence joins TRBV10-3 and TRBJ2-3; D is possibly TRBD2 (6 bases). CDR1 is ENHRY, CDR2 SYGVKD, per germline. The CDR3 runs 14 residues. V was clipped by 6 bases and J by 2 bases, with 12 bases between them. CDR3 sequence reads: CAIRGLAITDTQYF. CDR3 DNA: TGTGCCATCAGGGGCCTAGCGATCACAGATACGCAGTATTTT.

This chain uses TRBV5-1 with TRBJ2-1, with 10 nucleotides matching TRBD1. CDR3 length: 11 residues. Trimming cost V 7 bases and J 8 bases; bases outside gene matches: 0. Germline lookup yields CDR1 SGHRS and CDR2 YFSETQ. Written as DNA, the CDR3 is TGCGCCAGCGGGACAGGGGATGAGCAGTTCTTC. It encodes CASGTGDEQFF.

In DNA, the CDR3 is TGCAGCGTCCGACAGGATGGCTACACCTTC. It specifies CSVRQDGYTF. The chain links TRBV29-1 to TRBJ1-2, with a tentative D call TRBD1 (6 bases). From germline, CDR1 is SQVTM and CDR2 ANQGSEA. V dropped 6 bases and J dropped 6 bases, with 8 bases sitting between them. The CDR3 consists of 10 residues. Full variable domain (remainder filled in from reference TRBV29-1 and TRBJ1-2): SAVISQKPSRDICQRGTSLTIQCQVDSQVTMMFWYRQQPGQSLTLIATANQGSEATYESGFVIDKFPISRPNLTFSTLTVSNMSPEDSSIYLCSVRQDGYTFGSGTRLTVV.

The V gene is TRBV11-2, the J gene TRBJ1-2; maybe TRBD1 (5 bases). With 3 bases removed from V and 8 bases from J, the gap between germline ends came to 10 bases. Germline assignment: CDR1 SGHAT and CDR2 FQNNGV. This CDR3 has 12 residues. CDR3 coding DNA: TGTGCCAGCAGCTTCTCCGGGGGAGGCTACACCTTC. Protein sequence: CASSFSGGGYTF. Drawing the rest from reference TRBV11-2 and TRBJ1-2, the complete variable domain is EAGVAQSPRYKIIEKRQSVAFWCNPISGHATLYWYQQILGQGPKLLIQFQNNGVVDDSQLPKDRFSAERLKGVDSTLKIQPAKLEDSAVYLCASSFSGGGYTFGSGTRLTVV.

This clone turned up a few times. V and J are TRBV2 and TRBJ1-2; D perhaps matches TRBD1 (6 bases). CDR1 is SNHLY and CDR2 is FYNNEI in the germline V gene. V dropped 3 bases and J dropped 4 bases, with 12 bases sitting between them. The length of the CDR3 is 14 residues. The CDR3: CASSDRKGVYGYTF. CDR3 in DNA: TGTGCCAGCAGTGACAGGAAGGGGGTCTATGGCTACACCTTC.

The rearrangement links TRBV5-6 to TRBJ2-1, with D perhaps TRBD2 (5 bases). CDR1 SGHDT and CDR2 YYEEEE come from the germline V gene. V gave up 2 bases and J gave up 0 bases, with 6 bases separating them. This CDR3 comprises 14 residues. CDR3 DNA: TGTGCCAGCAGCTTTCGGGGCTCCTACAATGAGCAGTTCTTC. This codes for CASSFRGSYNEQFF.

The V and J genes are TRBV6-5 and TRBJ2-2; D not certain. V was pared by 7 bases and J by 6 bases, with 9 bases between. CDR3 length: 12 residues. The V gene's germline CDR1 is MNHEY and CDR2 SVGAGI. DNA for the CDR3: TGTGCCAGCAATTCTTTCTCCGGGGAGCTGTTTTTT. This encodes CASNSFSGELFF.

Concerning this clone itself: The junction departs from the called germline gene at one end, perhaps through a read error. The V and J genes are TRBV7-9 and TRBJ1-5, with D unresolved. Germline CDR1 is SEHNR and CDR2 is FQNEAQ (reference sequence). The CDR3 contains 13 residues. Here the CDR3 reads CASSFDGDQPQHF. As DNA, the CDR3 is TGTGCCAGCAGCTTTGACGGGGATCAACCCCAGCATTTT.